The clone carrying this T cell receptor beta chain came up once. These data are taken from a study of blood T cell repertoires in COVID-19. Repertoires were generated with immunoSEQ multiplex PCR, while TCRdb's copy carries only in-frame clones and drops some. The sample consists of a few hundred thousand clones, under 90% of them appearing once. Looked up from germline, CDR1 is MGHRA and CDR2 is YSYEKL. This CDR3 has 14 amino acids. V gave up 4 bases and J gave up 3 bases, with 13 bases separating them. Specimen: peripheral blood. The chain joins TRBV4-1 to TRBJ2-7; D may be TRBD1 (6 bases). The TCR was taken from a woman younger than 45 with COVID-19, enrolled during active disease. The CDR3 DNA is TGCGCCAGCAGCCCGACAGGTCGTAGCTACGAGCAGTACTTC. Amino acids: CASSPTGRSYEQYF.